Listed here are 9 T cell receptor beta chains from one sample, sequenced in a study of blood T cells in healthy people across ages. Primed by a sample-barcoded 5' primer and a J-beta primer mix, a second PCR proceeded for 7 to 11 cycles. MiXCR, run by TCRdb on the 5' RACE reads, gives a single entry per CDR3 protein. This repertoire shows about 840,000 distinct CDR3 sequences, 25% to 35% found once; its top ten account for roughly 10%. In addition, the sample was reused for a study of T cells of mothers and their children.

Input material: blood. These receptor sequences come from a woman aged 40 to 50 in good health.

The rearrangement uses TRBV20-1 and TRBJ2-7, with TRBD2 identical over 11 bases. Judging by the DNA end, TRBJ2-5 fits better; the J call may be wrong. Germline V gene lookup returns CDR1 DFQATT and CDR2 SNEGSKA (reference sequence). This CDR3 has 18 amino acids. The CDR3 region is CSARVPGLAEIYEETQYF. In nucleotides, the CDR3 is TGCAGTGCTAGAGTCCCGGGACTAGCGGAAATCTACGAAGAGACCCAGTACTTC.

This clonotype showed up just a few times. The chain recombines TRBV14 with TRBJ1-1, with D perhaps TRBD1 (5 bases). The CDR3 is 16 residues long. V lost 4 bases to trimming and J lost 3 bases, with 18 bases between them. Germline lookup yields CDR1 SGHDN and CDR2 FVKESK. This CDR3 reads CASSLQRQMRDTEAFF. For the CDR3, the DNA is TGTGCCAGCAGCCTGCAACGACAGATGAGGGACACTGAAGCTTTCTTT.

This clonotype was seen at least ten times. The V and J genes are TRBV24-1 and TRBJ2-7, with D unresolved. The CDR3 runs to 13 residues. The germline V gene has CDR1 KGHDR and CDR2 SFDVKD. Trimming left V 1 base short and J 5 bases short, with 8 bases between. This CDR3 reads CATSDFVDDEQYF. CDR3 DNA sequence: TGTGCCACCAGTGATTTCGTGGATGACGAGCAGTACTTC.

This clonotype was detected many times. The chain carries TRBV7-2 and TRBJ2-5; D may be TRBD1 (5 bases). The V gene's germline CDR1 is SGHTA and CDR2 FQGNSA. V lost 3 bases and J lost 5, with 13 bases in between. This CDR3 contains 14 residues. The CDR3 spells CASSLDGARETQYF. The CDR3 nucleotides read TGTGCCAGCAGCTTGGATGGGGCTAGGGAGACCCAGTACTTC.

This sequence joins TRBV12-3 or TRBV12-4 and TRBJ2-5; 7 bases fit TRBD1. The CDR3 is made up of 15 amino acids. With 3 bases clipped from V and 5 bases from J, the junction kept 9 bases outside the gene matches. The CDR3 reads CASSFALTGMETQYF. In nucleotides, the CDR3 is TGTGCCAGCAGTTTCGCCCTGACAGGGATGGAGACCCAGTACTTC.

Only a few counts were recorded for this clonotype. CDR3 loop: CASSYEGFYGYTF. The CDR3 DNA reads as TGTGCCAGCAGTTACGAAGGTTTCTATGGCTACACCTTC. This chain connects TRBV6-6 to TRBJ1-2; D unresolved. With 2 bases removed from V and 4 bases from J, the gap between germline ends came to 8 bases. In germline, CDR1 is MNHNY, CDR2 SVGAGI (reference sequence). The CDR3 contains 13 residues.

This clonotype was observed at least ten times. The chain carries TRBV2 and TRBJ1-5; tentative D call: TRBD1 (5 bases). Trimming left V 7 bases short and J 1 base short, with 14 bases between. The CDR3 is made up of 15 amino acids. The germline gives CDR1 SNHLY, CDR2 FYNNEI. This chain's CDR3 is CASTLYQGSNQPQHF. The CDR3 DNA reads as TGTGCCAGCACCCTCTACCAGGGAAGCAATCAGCCCCAGCATTTT. Filled out from reference TRBV2 and TRBJ1-5, the complete variable domain reads EPEVTQTPSHQVTQMGQEVILRCVPISNHLYFYWYRQILGQKVEFLVSFYNNEISEKSEIFDDQFSVERPDGSNFTLKIRSTKLEDSAMYFCASTLYQGSNQPQHFGDGTRLSIL.

This clonotype was counted only a few times. The gene calls are TRBV29-1 and TRBJ1-1; weak D call: TRBD1 (6 bases). V was clipped by 7 bases and J by 11 bases, with 26 bases between them. CDR3 size: 14 residues. The germline gives CDR1 SQVTM, CDR2 ANQGSEA. The CDR3 reads CSAGGTGYLTQAFF. For the CDR3, the DNA is TGCAGCGCCGGCGGAACAGGGTACCTCACTCAGGCTTTCTTT.

As for this clonotype: One end of the junction is discordant with germline, which a read error may explain. V and J are TRBV11-2 and TRBJ2-7; the match to TRBD2 covers 7 bases. Per germline, CDR1 SGHAT and CDR2 FQNNGV. The CDR3 runs to 14 residues. The CDR3 sequence is CASSLVEGRGERYF. DNA for the CDR3: TGTGCCAGCAGCCTAGTGGAGGGACGGGGGGAGCGGTACTTC.